These T cell receptor beta chains were read from a single sample in a study of cytomegalovirus exposure and HLA in healthy donors. Only in-frame clones appear in the TCRdb table, and some are missing; sequencing was by immunoSEQ multiplex PCR. There are some 200,000 clones in the sample, with roughly 0.74% held by the top ten. The sample consisted of PBMCs. The source of these receptors is a boy younger than 18 in good health and CMV-seronegative. Each CDR3 is given without its conserved first and last residue. Fields, in order: J gene, V gene, CDR3 protein.

J gene: TRBJ2-5; V gene: TRBV7-9; CDR3 protein: ASSLAGGGTGEAEETQY
J gene: TRBJ2-7; V gene: TRBV7-9; CDR3 protein: ASSLDSGDEQY
J gene: TRBJ2-3; V gene: TRBV19; CDR3 protein: ASKGGSGDTQY
J gene: TRBJ2-1; V gene: TRBV7-6; CDR3 protein: ASSFNVRYEQF
J gene: TRBJ2-5; V gene: TRBV5-1; CDR3 protein: ASSIGGGETQY
J gene: TRBJ2-1; V gene: TRBV5-1; CDR3 protein: ASGPFPAQF
J gene: TRBJ1-4; V gene: TRBV7-9; CDR3 protein: ASSSNLRDSVNRNEKLF
J gene: TRBJ2-3; V gene: TRBV5-1; CDR3 protein: ASSLRGTTDTQY
J gene: TRBJ2-2; V gene: TRBV7-3; CDR3 protein: ASSFGRNTGELF
J gene: TRBJ2-5; V gene: TRBV7-6; CDR3 protein: ASSFTYAGGQETQY
J gene: TRBJ1-6; V gene: TRBV19; CDR3 protein: ASSQQGPYNSPLH
J gene: TRBJ1-2; V gene: TRBV19; CDR3 protein: ASQGQRAYGYT
J gene: TRBJ1-2; V gene: TRBV9; CDR3 protein: ASSVEWRYGYT
J gene: TRBJ2-7; V gene: TRBV7-6; CDR3 protein: ASSLEGQGEQY
J gene: TRBJ2-7; V gene: TRBV7-8; CDR3 protein: ASSLGQGAWEQY
J gene: TRBJ2-4; V gene: TRBV5-5; CDR3 protein: ASSGGTPWVGIQY
J gene: TRBJ2-7; V gene: TRBV27; CDR3 protein: ASSPLPGRIEY
J gene: TRBJ1-5; V gene: TRBV6-1; CDR3 protein: ASSEFRSGGQQPQH
J gene: TRBJ2-3; V gene: TRBV9; CDR3 protein: ASSPFGGSTDTQY
J gene: TRBJ2-7; V gene: TRBV4-1; CDR3 protein: ASSQVGGTRLKGYEQY
J gene: TRBJ2-5; V gene: TRBV5-1; CDR3 protein: ASSFGVGAGEQY
J gene: TRBJ2-3; V gene: TRBV27; CDR3 protein: ASSSPTDTQY
J gene: TRBJ1-1; V gene: TRBV27; CDR3 protein: ASTRGGHLNTEAF
J gene: TRBJ1-1; V gene: TRBV4-1; CDR3 protein: ASSHPWTRGRAEAF
J gene: TRBJ2-6; V gene: TRBV14; CDR3 protein: ASSQPTGEPWANVLT
J gene: TRBJ1-2; V gene: TRBV7-9; CDR3 protein: ASSPRGTDLSGYT
J gene: -; V gene: TRBV2; CDR3 protein: ASSEARWSYEQY
J gene: TRBJ2-1; V gene: TRBV4-1; CDR3 protein: ASSQDYGTSGYNEQF
J gene: TRBJ1-4; V gene: TRBV5-6; CDR3 protein: ASSPLGTDEKLF
J gene: TRBJ2-5; V gene: TRBV29-1; CDR3 protein: SAEPNRGGLAGQETQY
J gene: TRBJ1-2; V gene: TRBV11-2; CDR3 protein: ASSFPFMTGGEGGYGYT
J gene: TRBJ2-1; V gene: TRBV19; CDR3 protein: ATGQGALYNEQF
J gene: TRBJ1-4; V gene: TRBV19; CDR3 protein: ASSDPVRGGQNEKLF
J gene: TRBJ2-2; V gene: TRBV10-2; CDR3 protein: ASSPTGTGELF
J gene: TRBJ1-2; V gene: TRBV28; CDR3 protein: ASSTRGGLGYT
J gene: TRBJ1-3; V gene: TRBV30; CDR3 protein: AWNLDRDSILSGNTIY
J gene: TRBJ1-6; V gene: TRBV9; CDR3 protein: ASSPRTGNSPLH
J gene: TRBJ1-1; V gene: TRBV27; CDR3 protein: ASSVEANTEAF
J gene: TRBJ1-2; V gene: TRBV9; CDR3 protein: ASSVSLMGEERPLANYGYT
J gene: TRBJ2-7; V gene: TRBV4-3; CDR3 protein: ASSLGGSGAPYEQY
J gene: TRBJ1-1; V gene: TRBV30; CDR3 protein: AWSSMVTEAF
J gene: -; V gene: TRBV27; CDR3 protein: ASSFQVGYEQY
J gene: TRBJ1-3; V gene: TRBV14; CDR3 protein: ASSPPGTGSGNTIY
J gene: TRBJ2-7; V gene: TRBV15; CDR3 protein: ATSRGWDGLSSGEQY
J gene: TRBJ2-5; V gene: TRBV6-1; CDR3 protein: ARIRGPETQY
J gene: TRBJ1-6; V gene: TRBV5-1; CDR3 protein: ARTGTGDLALH
J gene: TRBJ2-7; V gene: TRBV18; CDR3 protein: ASSPPGVGSYEQY
J gene: TRBJ2-7; V gene: TRBV4-2; CDR3 protein: ASSQGPRVAEQY
J gene: TRBJ1-6; V gene: TRBV11-1; CDR3 protein: ASSLGVGGNSPLH
J gene: TRBJ2-1; V gene: TRBV29-1; CDR3 protein: SVSGSYNEQF
J gene: TRBJ2-3; V gene: TRBV5-4; CDR3 protein: ASNLGSDRVYTDTQY
J gene: TRBJ1-1; V gene: TRBV2; CDR3 protein: ASSEFRTGNPEAF
J gene: TRBJ1-6; V gene: TRBV5-1; CDR3 protein: ASSGGQGNSPLH
J gene: TRBJ2-1; V gene: TRBV11-2; CDR3 protein: ASSLGLAGSYNEQF
J gene: -; V gene: TRBV11-2; CDR3 protein: ASSLVGRGAIEQY
J gene: TRBJ1-1; V gene: TRBV7-8; CDR3 protein: ASSLNPREGTEAF
J gene: TRBJ1-1; V gene: TRBV20-1; CDR3 protein: RGVGTEAF
J gene: TRBJ1-1; V gene: TRBV2; CDR3 protein: ATGQGEAF
J gene: TRBJ2-7; V gene: TRBV7-8; CDR3 protein: ASSFVPGPSFEQY
J gene: TRBJ2-7; V gene: TRBV7-6; CDR3 protein: ASSLDFIGDEQY